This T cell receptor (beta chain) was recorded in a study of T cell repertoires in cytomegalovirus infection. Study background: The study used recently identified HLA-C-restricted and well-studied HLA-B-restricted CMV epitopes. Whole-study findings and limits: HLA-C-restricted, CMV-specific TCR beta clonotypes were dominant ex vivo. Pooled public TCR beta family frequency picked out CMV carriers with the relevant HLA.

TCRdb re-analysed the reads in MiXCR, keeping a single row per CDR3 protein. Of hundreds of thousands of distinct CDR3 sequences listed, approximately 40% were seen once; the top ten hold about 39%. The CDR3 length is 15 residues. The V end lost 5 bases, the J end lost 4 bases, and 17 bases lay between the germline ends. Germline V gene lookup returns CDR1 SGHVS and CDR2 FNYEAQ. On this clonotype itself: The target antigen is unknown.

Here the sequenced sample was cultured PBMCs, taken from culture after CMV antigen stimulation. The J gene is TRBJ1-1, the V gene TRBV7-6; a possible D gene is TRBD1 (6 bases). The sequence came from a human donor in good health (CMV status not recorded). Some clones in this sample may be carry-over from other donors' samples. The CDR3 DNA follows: TGTGCCAGCAGCCCTGCGTGGGGGGGGGCCACTGAAGCTTTCTTT. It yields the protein CASSPAWGGATEAFF.